This T cell receptor beta chain was sequenced for a study of Ad26.COV2.S vaccination and SARS-CoV-2 variants. Method: immunoSEQ multiplex PCR; TCRdb's copy keeps in-frame clones and lacks some. This table holds just under 250,000 clones, 70% to 90% found once. The treatment denotes: some 20 received Ad26.COV2.S at low or high dose, single or two shots; roughly five received placebo; per-sample allocation not given. Sampling happened 63 days after the first vaccine or placebo injection. Per germline, CDR1 SQVTM and CDR2 ANQGSEA. The CDR3 contains 13 residues. Trimming removed 2 bases at V and 1 base at J, with 8 bases between.

The TCR sequence derives from a person between 18 and 60 years old who received the Ad26.COV2.S COVID-19 vaccine or a placebo. The source was peripheral blood, collected in a trial of Ad26.COV2.S vaccine versus placebo. This chain links TRBV29-1 with TRBJ1-1; D gene ambiguous. The CDR3 sequence is CSVERRTNTEAFF. The DNA of the CDR3 is TGCAGCGTTGAAAGAAGGACGAACACTGAAGCTTTCTTT.